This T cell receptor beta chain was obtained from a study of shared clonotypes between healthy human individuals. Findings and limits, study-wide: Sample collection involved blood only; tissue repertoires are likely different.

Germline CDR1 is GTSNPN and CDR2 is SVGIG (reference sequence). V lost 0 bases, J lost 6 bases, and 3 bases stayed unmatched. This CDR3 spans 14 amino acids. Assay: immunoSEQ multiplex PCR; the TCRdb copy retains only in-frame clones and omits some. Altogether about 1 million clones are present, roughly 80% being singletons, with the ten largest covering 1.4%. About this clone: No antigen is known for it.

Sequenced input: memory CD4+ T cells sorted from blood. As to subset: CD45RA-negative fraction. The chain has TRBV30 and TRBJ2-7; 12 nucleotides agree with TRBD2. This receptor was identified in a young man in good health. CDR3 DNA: TGTGCCTGGAGTGTTTCGACTAGCGGGAGCGAGCAGTACTTC. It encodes CAWSVSTSGSEQYF.